A selection of T cell receptor beta chains follows, all from one sample in a study of control samples from healthy donors and cancer patients. Clones were sequenced by immunoSEQ multiplex PCR, and TCRdb holds only the in-frame ones, with some missing. Altogether approximately 150,000 clones are present, around 92% being singletons, with the ten largest covering roughly 7.8%. Input material: PBMCs. The receptors shown here come from a man in his forties or fifties with head and neck cancer. The CDR3 runs from the conserved cysteine through the conserved F or W. A D gene is named only where the DNA matches it firmly. Clone size is given for some rows only: seen once, a few or many times, or a class if the clone is expanded.

CDR3nt: TGTGCCAGCAGCCCCCGGGAGCGGGAGGCCGGGGTGGAGACCCAGTACTTC; CDR3aa: CASSPREREAGVETQYF; d_gene: TRBD2; v_gene: TRBV13; j_gene: TRBJ2-5; abundance: .
CDR3nt: TGTGCCAGCAGCTTAGGACAGGGGGTAGCAACTAATGAAAAACTGTTTTTT; CDR3aa: CASSLGQGVATNEKLFF; d_gene: TRBD1; v_gene: TRBV7-9; j_gene: TRBJ1-4; abundance: .
CDR3nt: TGTGCCAGCAGCCTCAGGGATGAGCAGTTCTTC; CDR3aa: CASSLRDEQFF; d_gene: .; v_gene: TRBV2; j_gene: TRBJ2-1; abundance: .
CDR3nt: TGCGCCAGCACCAGACAGGGGGCTGATAATACTGAAGCTTTCTTT; CDR3aa: CASTRQGADNTEAFF; d_gene: TRBD1; v_gene: TRBV5-1; j_gene: TRBJ1-1; abundance: .
CDR3nt: TGTGCCAGCAGCCCAACAGGGGGTCGGCAGCCCCAGCATTTT; CDR3aa: CASSPTGGRQPQHF; d_gene: TRBD1; v_gene: TRBV7-8; j_gene: TRBJ1-5; abundance: .
CDR3nt: TGTGCCAGCTCACCCCTCCTGAGGGACGATGAGCAGTTCTTC; CDR3aa: CASSPLLRDDEQFF; d_gene: .; v_gene: TRBV18; j_gene: TRBJ2-1; abundance: many
CDR3nt: TGTGCCAGCAGTCGGACAGGGTACGAGCAGTACTTC; CDR3aa: CASSRTGYEQYF; d_gene: TRBD1; v_gene: TRBV28; j_gene: TRBJ2-7; abundance: .
CDR3nt: TGTGCCAGCAGCCTAGGGACAGGGGATAATTCACCCCTCCACTTT; CDR3aa: CASSLGTGDNSPLHF; d_gene: TRBD1; v_gene: TRBV13; j_gene: TRBJ1-6; abundance: .
CDR3nt: TGTGCCAGCACCCTAAGCGGTTTTAGCACAGATACGCAGTATTTT; CDR3aa: CASTLSGFSTDTQYF; d_gene: .; v_gene: TRBV6-5; j_gene: TRBJ2-3; abundance: once
CDR3nt: TGTGCCAGCAGCTTAAAATCGTTGACTAGCATCGTCGCCTACGAGCAGTACTTC; CDR3aa: CASSLKSLTSIVAYEQYF; d_gene: TRBD2; v_gene: TRBV7-9; j_gene: TRBJ2-7; abundance: .
CDR3nt: TGTGCCAGCAGCCCCGGGACAGGGCTAAACGAGCAGTACTTC; CDR3aa: CASSPGTGLNEQYF; d_gene: TRBD1; v_gene: TRBV3-1/TRBV3-2; j_gene: TRBJ2-7; abundance: .
CDR3nt: TGTGCCAGCTCACTCCAACTAATCGGGACTAGCGAAAATGAGCAGTTCTTC; CDR3aa: CASSLQLIGTSENEQFF; d_gene: TRBD2; v_gene: TRBV18; j_gene: TRBJ2-1; abundance: .
CDR3nt: TGTGCCAGCAGCCCGTTACTAGCGGGGTACACAGATACGCAGTATTTT; CDR3aa: CASSPLLAGYTDTQYF; d_gene: TRBD2; v_gene: TRBV7-2; j_gene: TRBJ2-3; abundance: .
CDR3nt: TGTGCCAGCAGCCAGTCGGGACGGCTCCAAGAGACCCAGTACTTC; CDR3aa: CASSQSGRLQETQYF; d_gene: .; v_gene: TRBV3-1/TRBV3-2; j_gene: TRBJ2-5; abundance: .
CDR3nt: TGTGCCAGCAGAACAGGGGGCCCGGGCTATGGCTACACCTTC; CDR3aa: CASRTGGPGYGYTF; d_gene: TRBD1; v_gene: TRBV28; j_gene: TRBJ1-2; abundance: .
CDR3nt: TGTGCCAGCAGTTACAGGGAAATTAATTCACCCCTCCACTTT; CDR3aa: CASSYREINSPLHF; d_gene: .; v_gene: TRBV6-5; j_gene: TRBJ1-6; abundance: .